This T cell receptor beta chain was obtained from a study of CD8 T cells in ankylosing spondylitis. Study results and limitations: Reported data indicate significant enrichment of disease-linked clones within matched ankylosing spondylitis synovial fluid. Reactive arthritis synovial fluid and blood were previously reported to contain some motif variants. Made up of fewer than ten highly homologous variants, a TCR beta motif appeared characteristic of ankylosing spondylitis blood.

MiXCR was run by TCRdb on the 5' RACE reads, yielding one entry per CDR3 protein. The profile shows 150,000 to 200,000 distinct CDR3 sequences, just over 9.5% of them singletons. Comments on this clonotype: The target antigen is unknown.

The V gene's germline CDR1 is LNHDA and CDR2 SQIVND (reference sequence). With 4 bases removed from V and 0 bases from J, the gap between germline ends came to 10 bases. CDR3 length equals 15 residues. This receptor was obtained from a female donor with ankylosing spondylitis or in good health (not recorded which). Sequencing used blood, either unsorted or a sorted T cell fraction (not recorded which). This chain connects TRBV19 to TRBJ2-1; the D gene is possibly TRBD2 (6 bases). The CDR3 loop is CASSNRDSSYNEQFF. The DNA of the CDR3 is TGTGCCAGTAGTAACCGGGACTCCTCCTACAATGAGCAGTTCTTC.